The TCR beta chain under discussion was sequenced for a study of CD8+ T cells in alopecia areata. Turning to the study itself: Patients in the treated group were given tofacitinib by mouth, 5 to 10 mg twice a day. Tofacitinib treatment spanned 6 to 18 months, with 6 months off drug afterward.

Extracted RNA was reverse transcribed into cDNA, the sequencing template. The table came from immunoSEQ multiplex PCR; TCRdb's copy has only in-frame clones and leaves some out. The data show approximately 180,000 clones, over 50% seen once. As part of sample collection, lesional scalp punch biopsies and peripheral blood were taken from alopecia areata patients. The CDR3 spans 15 residues. The V gene's germline CDR1 is MNHEY and CDR2 SMNVEV (reference sequence). Trimming cost V 5 bases and J 5 bases; bases outside gene matches: 9. J is TRBJ2-1 and V is TRBV27; 7 nucleotides align to TRBD1. This receptor was identified in a human donor with alopecia areata. The sequencing used CD4+ T cells sorted from blood, collected at week 0. This CDR3 reads CASSRRDRLNNEQFF. DNA for the CDR3: TGTGCCAGCAGTCGCCGGGACAGACTCAACAATGAGCAGTTCTTC.